The T cell receptor (beta chain) under discussion was sequenced for a study of T-cell reconstitution after alpha-beta-depleted transplantation in children. Study conclusions and caveats: Approximately two months post-transplant, alpha-beta T cells reportedly originated from several hundred expanded graft clones. Newly produced T cells mostly accounted for T-cell counts and diversity one year post-transplant.

Unique molecular identifiers were incorporated into the prepared TCRbeta library. TCRdb re-derived calls from the PCR reads in MiXCR, one entry per CDR3 protein. There are 250,000 or so distinct CDR3 sequences in the sample; 24% occur only once, and 4% to 5.5% lies in the top ten. V lost 3 bases and J lost 1, with 6 bases in between. Germline V CDR1 and CDR2: DFQATT, SNEGSKA (reference sequence). The CDR3 totals 12 residues. The sample holds a few counts of this clonotype. Its antigen is as yet unknown. The receptor comes from a female patient aged 2 to 10 who had a stem cell transplant for congenital amegakaryocytic thrombocytopenia, so the T cells may come from the graft donor. The sample in question was PBMCs, mostly from graft donor cells, obtained 360 days after TCRalphabeta/CD19-depleted stem cell transplant. The chain combines TRBV20-1 with TRBJ1-1; tentatively, D is TRBD1 (5 bases). CDR3 protein: CSARGGNTEAFF. CDR3 DNA sequence: TGCAGTGCTAGGGGGGGGAACACTGAAGCTTTCTTT.